Presented here are 29 T cell receptor beta chains from one specimen sequenced in a study of T cell responses to AZD1222 COVID-19 vaccine. Here immunoSEQ multiplex PCR was the method, and the copy in TCRdb shows in-frame clones only, minus some. The sample shows about 97,000 clones, nearly 90% of them seen only once. The sample consisted of peripheral blood, taken on day 0 of AZD1222 vaccination. The receptors were gathered from an adult in good health.

The V and J genes are TRBV3-1 (or the pseudogene TRBV3-2) and TRBJ2-7; TRBD2 might be the D (5 bases). The CDR3 loop spans 14 amino acids. The V end was cut by 4 bases, the J end by 7 bases, with 17 bases between. Germline lookup yields CDR1 LGHDT and CDR2 YNNKEL (reference sequence). This CDR3 is CASSLTAPEGEQYF. CDR3 sequence (DNA): TGTGCCAGCAGCCTTACGGCCCCCGAGGGAGAGCAGTACTTC.

This chain connects TRBV19 to TRBJ1-2; a weak D match, TRBD1 (5 bases). The CDR3 length is 14 residues. Trimming cost V 4 bases and J 3 bases, with 12 bases left between them. Per the germline V gene, CDR1 is LNHDA and CDR2 is SQIVND (reference sequence). CDR3 coding DNA: TGTGCCAGTAGTAGTCGGGACGGGTACTATGGCTACACCTTC. The encoded protein is CASSSRDGYYGYTF.

J is TRBJ2-5 and V is TRBV5-1; a possible D gene is TRBD2 (7 bases). The CDR3 extends over 14 amino acids. Germline V gives CDR1 SGHRS, CDR2 YFSETQ. V gave up 4 bases and J gave up 4 bases, with 14 bases separating them. The CDR3 spells CASSRGGGGETQYF. The CDR3 DNA sequence: TGCGCCAGCAGCCGCGGGGGCGGGGGAGAGACCCAGTACTTC.

This clone showed up just once. The rearrangement links TRBV6-5 to TRBJ2-7, with a possible D match to TRBD2 (5 bases). Germline-derived CDR1 and CDR2 are MNHEY and SVGAGI. This CDR3 is 14 amino acids long. Trimming left V 0 bases short and J 1 base short, with 7 bases between. The CDR3 loop is CASSYSRGSYEQYF. Here the CDR3 DNA reads TGTGCCAGCAGTTACTCTCGGGGATCCTACGAGCAGTACTTC.

This chain joins TRBV6-5 and TRBJ1-2, with D uncertain. This CDR3 region has 13 residues. Germline V gene lookup returns CDR1 MNHEY and CDR2 SVGAGI. Trimming took 6 bases from V and 2 from J, leaving 10 bases between them. The CDR3 sequence: CASSRGGNYGYTF. The CDR3 DNA reads TGTGCCAGCAGCCGGGGAGGGAACTATGGCTACACCTTC.

V gene TRBV30 combines with J gene TRBJ1-2; tentatively, D is TRBD1 (6 bases). V dropped 5 bases and J dropped 7 bases, with 14 bases sitting between them. CDR1 and CDR2 (germline): GTSNPN, SVGIG (reference sequence). CDR3 length: 12 amino acids. CDR3 sequence: CAWLPGGSGYTF. CDR3 coding DNA: TGTGCCTGGCTTCCGGGGGGCTCTGGCTACACCTTC.

The J gene is TRBJ2-3, the V gene TRBV5-1; TRBD2 aligns across 8 bases. Unmatched junction bases numbered 2, after V lost 1 base and J lost 1 base. The CDR3 length is 15 residues. Per the germline V gene, CDR1 is SGHRS and CDR2 is YFSETQ. This CDR3 is CASSLMRGGTDTQYF. For the CDR3, the DNA is TGCGCCAGCAGCTTGATGCGGGGGGGCACAGATACGCAGTATTTT.

This chain uses TRBV5-4 with TRBJ1-1; perhaps TRBD1 as D (5 bases). Germline values: CDR1 SGHNT, CDR2 YYREEE (reference sequence). Trimming cost V 0 bases and J 1 base, with 10 bases left between them. The CDR3 extends over 15 amino acids. The CDR3 loop reads CASSLGGTPNTEAFF. In DNA, the CDR3 is TGTGCCAGCAGCTTGGGCGGGACTCCGAACACTGAAGCTTTCTTT.

The rearrangement links TRBV16 to TRBJ2-3; TRBD2 matches at 7 bases. CDR1 is KGHSY, CDR2 FQNENV, per germline. The CDR3 is 15 residues long. Trimming took 7 bases from V and 0 from J; bases not matched to a gene: 7. The CDR3 DNA follows: TGTGCCAGCACCCGGACTAGGACTAGCACAGATACGCAGTATTTT. This codes for CASTRTRTSTDTQYF.

V and J are TRBV3-1 (or the pseudogene TRBV3-2) and TRBJ1-3; tentative D call: TRBD1 (6 bases). CDR3 length: 15 amino acids. V was cut by 3 bases and J by 2 bases, with 11 bases left in between. Germline CDR1 LGHDT, CDR2 YNNKEL (reference sequence). The CDR3 sequence is CASSHSQGPGNTIYF. Here the CDR3 DNA reads TGTGCCAGCAGCCATTCACAGGGACCTGGAAACACCATATATTTT.

The genes are TRBV4-1 and TRBJ1-6; TRBD1 might be the D (6 bases). Germline CDR1 is MGHRA and CDR2 is YSYEKL. The V end lost 1 base, the J end lost 7 bases, and 14 bases lay between the germline ends. This CDR3 comprises 16 residues. The CDR3 is CASSQAMGTYNSPLHF. The CDR3 DNA reads TGCGCCAGCAGCCAAGCCATGGGGACATACAATTCACCCCTCCACTTT.

The rearrangement uses TRBV19 and TRBJ1-5; D is unresolved. With 3 bases removed from V and 0 bases from J, the gap between germline ends came to 6 bases. The CDR3 sequence is 14 residues long. The germline CDR1 and CDR2 sequences are LNHDA and SQIVND (reference sequence). The chain's CDR3 is CASSITDSNQPQHF. Written as DNA, the CDR3 is TGTGCCAGTAGTATTACGGATAGCAATCAGCCCCAGCATTTT. The full variable domain, with the rest looked up from reference TRBV19 and TRBJ1-5, is DGGITQSPKYLFRKEGQNVTLSCEQNLNHDAMYWYRQDPGQGLRLIYYSQIVNDFQKGDIAEGYSVSREKKESFPLTVTSAQKNPTAFYLCASSITDSNQPQHFGDGTRLSIL.

This chain joins TRBV30 and TRBJ1-1; TRBD1 aligns across 10 bases. The CDR3 totals 12 residues. Germline V CDR1 and CDR2: GTSNPN, SVGIG (reference sequence). The J segment lost 8 bases and the V segment lost 2 bases, leaving 2 bases of the junction unmatched. The CDR3 region is CAWSRTGGEAFF. The CDR3 DNA sequence: TGTGCCTGGAGTCGGACAGGGGGGGAAGCTTTCTTT.

This sequence joins TRBV18 and TRBJ1-1; weak D call: TRBD1 (6 bases). This CDR3 has 16 amino acids. In germline, CDR1 is KGHSH, CDR2 LQKENI. V was shortened by 4 bases and J by 4 bases, with 19 bases between the two germline ends. Here the CDR3 DNA reads TGTGCCAGCTCACAAGGGCAGGGGATGAAGCCCACTGAAGCTTTCTTT. This gives the protein CASSQGQGMKPTEAFF.

V gene TRBV6-2 or TRBV6-3 combines with J gene TRBJ1-5, with 9 bases lining up with TRBD1. Germline trimming cut 6 bases from V and 14 bases from J; bases unmatched to any gene: 5. This CDR3 has 11 residues. Germline V CDR1 and CDR2: MNHEY, SVGEGT. Written as DNA, the CDR3 is TGTGCCAGCAGCCAGGGACAGGGAGAGCATTTT. This codes for CASSQGQGEHF.

This chain uses TRBV7-8 with TRBJ2-1; D tentatively reads TRBD1 or TRBD2 (5 bases each). This CDR3 has 15 amino acids. Trimming stripped 5 bases from V and 1 base from J, with 12 bases between. Germline V gene sequence: CDR1 SGHVS, CDR2 FQNEAQ. CDR3 DNA: TGTGCCAGCAGCAATAAGAGGGGTTCCTACAATGAGCAGTTCTTC. Protein: CASSNKRGSYNEQFF.

This chain uses TRBV15 with TRBJ1-1; no firm D call. Germline V gives CDR1 LNHNV, CDR2 YYDKDF (reference sequence). The CDR3 runs to 13 residues. Trimming stripped 1 base from V and 4 bases from J, with 7 bases between. The DNA for the CDR3 is TGTGCCACCAGCAGAGGACGCAGCACTGAAGCTTTCTTT. It codes for CATSRGRSTEAFF.

This clone was seen only a few times. This rearrangement joins TRBV19 to TRBJ1-2; 8 nucleotides match TRBD1. Germline trimming cut 6 bases from V and 3 bases from J; bases unmatched to any gene: 12. Germline values: CDR1 LNHDA, CDR2 SQIVND (reference sequence). There are 16 residues in the CDR3. CDR3 nucleotides: TGTGCCAGTAGGCCGGGACAGGCGGGAGGGGACTATGGCTACACCTTC. Translation gives CASRPGQAGGDYGYTF. Filled out from reference TRBV19 and TRBJ1-2, the complete variable domain reads DGGITQSPKYLFRKEGQNVTLSCEQNLNHDAMYWYRQDPGQGLRLIYYSQIVNDFQKGDIAEGYSVSREKKESFPLTVTSAQKNPTAFYLCASRPGQAGGDYGYTFGSGTRLTVV.

This clone has a handful of counts. V usage is TRBV5-1 and J usage is TRBJ2-7; 11 positions match TRBD1. Germline V gives CDR1 SGHRS, CDR2 YFSETQ. The trim removed 2 bases at V and 6 bases at J, leaving 7 bases unmatched. The CDR3 runs 15 residues. Here the CDR3 DNA reads TGCGCCAGCAGCTTATGGCGGACAGGGGGCGGCGAGCAGTACTTC. Its protein is CASSLWRTGGGEQYF.

The chain links TRBV25-1 to TRBJ2-1; a possible D gene is TRBD2 (6 bases). Between the trimmed V and J ends, which lost 2 bases and 6 bases, there was a span of 11 bases. Germline V gives CDR1 MGHDK, CDR2 SYGVNS. The CDR3 covers 14 residues. The CDR3 region is CASSELGGGNEQFF. CDR3 bases: TGTGCCAGCAGTGAACTCGGGGGTGGCAATGAGCAGTTCTTC.

The chain has TRBV27 and TRBJ2-2, with D possibly being TRBD2 (6 bases). This CDR3 contains 14 residues. V gave up 3 bases and J gave up 4 bases, with 9 bases separating them. Germline loops: CDR1 MNHEY, CDR2 SMNVEV (reference sequence). The CDR3 protein is CASSLEGGTGELFF. CDR3 in DNA: TGTGCCAGCAGTTTGGAGGGAGGCACCGGGGAGCTGTTTTTT.

This chain connects TRBV4-1 to TRBJ1-5; the D is unclear. This CDR3 comprises 16 residues. The V gene's germline CDR1 is MGHRA and CDR2 YSYEKL. Trimming pared 1 base from V and 0 bases from J, leaving 10 bases between. The CDR3 DNA reads as TGCGCCAGCAGCCAAGGATACGGATATAGCAATCAGCCCCAGCATTTT. Protein: CASSQGYGYSNQPQHF.

The V call is TRBV29-1, the J call TRBJ1-6; D unclear. This CDR3 comprises 15 residues. V lost 6 bases and J lost 0, with 12 bases in between. Germline CDR1 is SQVTM and CDR2 is ANQGSEA. The CDR3 loop reads CSVTTGSSYNSPLHF. The CDR3 coding sequence is TGCAGCGTAACGACTGGAAGCTCCTATAATTCACCCCTCCACTTT.

The V gene is TRBV3-1 (or the pseudogene TRBV3-2), the J gene TRBJ2-5; tentative D call: TRBD1 (6 bases). V gave up 4 bases and J gave up 1 base, with 10 bases separating them. The CDR3 loop spans 14 amino acids. Germline assignment: CDR1 LGHDT and CDR2 YNNKEL (reference sequence). Written as DNA, the CDR3 is TGTGCCAGCAGCCTCGACAGGCTCCAAGAGACCCAGTACTTC. Its translation: CASSLDRLQETQYF.

The chain carries TRBV28 and TRBJ2-7; 7 nucleotides line up with TRBD1. This CDR3 region has 16 residues. V was clipped by 3 bases and J by 4 bases; unmatched bases: 12. Germline lookup yields CDR1 MDHEN and CDR2 SYDVKM. The CDR3 sequence: CASSFNPGTAVYEQYF. Written as DNA, the CDR3 is TGTGCCAGCAGTTTCAATCCCGGGACAGCGGTATACGAGCAGTACTTC.

This clone was observed once. This may stem from a read error, because a much larger clone lies one nucleotide away. The V call is TRBV6-4, the J call TRBJ2-1; D perhaps matches TRBD2 (7 bases). The CDR3 is 15 amino acids. Trimming took off 4 bases at V and 0 bases at J, with 10 bases between the two ends. The germline gives CDR1 MRHNA, CDR2 SNTAGT. The CDR3 is CASSVGGGSYNEQFF. CDR3 sequence (DNA): TGTGCCAGCAGTGTAGGGGGGGGCTCCTACAATGAGCAGTTCTTC.

This chain uses TRBV6-2 or TRBV6-3 with TRBJ2-3; 8 bases match TRBD2. This CDR3 comprises 15 residues. Trimming at V came to 6 bases and at J to 4 bases, leaving 9 bases not matched to a gene. Germline V gives CDR1 MNHEY, CDR2 SVGEGT. The CDR3 reads CASSHHSGGPDTQYF. The CDR3 DNA reads as TGTGCCAGCAGCCACCACAGCGGGGGTCCAGATACGCAGTATTTT.

The rearrangement joins TRBV3-1 (or the pseudogene TRBV3-2) to TRBJ2-7; D uncertain. The CDR3 runs to 12 residues. Germline V gives CDR1 LGHDT, CDR2 YNNKEL (reference sequence). The V gene lost 5 bases and the J gene lost 2 bases, with 7 bases spanning the gap. The DNA of the CDR3 is TGTGCCAGCAGCGGCCGGCCCTACGAGCAGTACTTC. It encodes CASSGRPYEQYF.

V is TRBV28 and J is TRBJ1-2; a possible D gene is TRBD1 (5 bases). CDR1 and CDR2 from the germline V gene are MDHEN and SYDVKM. V lost 2 bases and J 8 bases, leaving 12 bases between the germline ends. This CDR3 spans 13 amino acids. CDR3 sequence: CASSLRGPQGYTF. CDR3 nucleotide sequence: TGTGCCAGCAGTTTAAGGGGCCCCCAGGGCTACACCTTC.